This T cell receptor beta chain was recorded in a study of OX40 agonist ivuxolimab in advanced cancers. Study-wide background: Of mixed ages from about 20 to 90 and averaging about 56 years, the group was almost 85% male.

The CDR3 extends over 17 amino acids. V was clipped by 4 bases and J by 6 bases; unmatched bases: 13. Per germline, CDR1 LGHNA and CDR2 YNFKEQ. The method was immunoSEQ multiplex PCR; TCRdb's version includes in-frame clones alone and lacks a portion of them. The table lists 65,000 to 85,000 clones, more than 70% of them singletons. The V call is TRBV4-2, the J call TRBJ2-3; 10 bases align to TRBD2. This receptor was taken from an adult with an advanced solid tumor such as melanoma, head and neck, liver or kidney cancer. The material sequenced was CD4+ or CD8+ T cells sorted from blood, taken in a trial of the OX40 agonist ivuxolimab. The CDR3 sequence: CASSPLAGGLSGDTQYF. The CDR3, as DNA: TGTGCCAGCAGCCCGTTAGCGGGGGGCCTCTCTGGGGATACGCAGTATTTT.